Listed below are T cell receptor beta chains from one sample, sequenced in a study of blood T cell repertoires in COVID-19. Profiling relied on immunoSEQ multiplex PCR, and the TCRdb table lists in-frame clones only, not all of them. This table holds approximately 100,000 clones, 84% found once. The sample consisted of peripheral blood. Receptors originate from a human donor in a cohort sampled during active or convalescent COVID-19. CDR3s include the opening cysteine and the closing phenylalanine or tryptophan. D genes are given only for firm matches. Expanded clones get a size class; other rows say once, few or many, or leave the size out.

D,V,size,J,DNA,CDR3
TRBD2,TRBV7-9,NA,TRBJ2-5,TGTGCCAGCAGCCTTAGCGGGGGGCCGAGGAAGACCCAGTACTTC,CASSLSGGPRKTQYF
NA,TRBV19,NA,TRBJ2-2,TGTGCCAGCCAGCGACAGTCGATGGCGGACACCGGGGAGCTGTTTTTT,CASQRQSMADTGELFF
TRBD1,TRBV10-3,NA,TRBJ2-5,TGTGCCATCAGTGAGTGGGGGACAGGGGGAGAGACCCAGTACTTC,CAISEWGTGGETQYF
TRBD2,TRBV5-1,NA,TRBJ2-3,TGCGCCAGCAGCTTGAAGGTTAGCGGGGGGTACAAACCTAGCACAGATACGCAGTATTTT,CASSLKVSGGYKPSTDTQYF
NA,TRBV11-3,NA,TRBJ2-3,TGTGCCAGCAGCTTGAGGCTGGAGAGGGATACGCAGTATTTT,CASSLRLERDTQYF
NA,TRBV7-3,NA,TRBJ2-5,TGTGCCAGCAGCTTAGGGGGCAGCCAAGAGACCCAGTACTTC,CASSLGGSQETQYF
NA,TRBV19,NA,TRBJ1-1,TGTGCCAGTACCAAATCAGGGTTAGGGATGGCTGAAGCTTTCTTT,CASTKSGLGMAEAFF
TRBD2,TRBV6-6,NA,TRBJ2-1,TGTGCCAGCAGCCGAGGCCTGACTAGCGGGGGCGCTGGCACGGTTGGGCAGTTCTTC,CASSRGLTSGGAGTVGQFF
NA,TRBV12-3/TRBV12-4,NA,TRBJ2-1,TGTGCCAGCAGTTTGTTTGTGCGGAATGAGCAGTTCTTC,CASSLFVRNEQFF
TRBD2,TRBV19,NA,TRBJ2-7,TGTGCCAGTAGTAGAAGCGGGGGGGCACGGGAGCAGTACTTC,CASSRSGGAREQYF
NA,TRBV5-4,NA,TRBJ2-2,TGTGCCAGCAGCTTCGGGGGGCTCGGGGAGCTGTTTTTT,CASSFGGLGELFF
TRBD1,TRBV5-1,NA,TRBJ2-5,TGCGCCAGCAGCACTAGGGACAGGGGGCTGGAGACCCAGTACTTC,CASSTRDRGLETQYF
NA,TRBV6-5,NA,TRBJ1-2,TGTGCCAGCAGCGCAGGGTTCGATCTTGGCTACACCTTC,CASSAGFDLGYTF
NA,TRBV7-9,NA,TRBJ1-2,TGTGCCAGCAGCTTAGACTTTGAGTATGGCTACACCTTC,CASSLDFEYGYTF
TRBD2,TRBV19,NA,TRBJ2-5,TGTGCCAGTAGTATAGATAGCCCGGGGGGGCAAGAGACCCAGTACTTC,CASSIDSPGGQETQYF
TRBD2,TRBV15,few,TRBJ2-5,TGTGCCACCAGCATTACTAGCGGGGTTGAGACCCAGTACTTC,CATSITSGVETQYF
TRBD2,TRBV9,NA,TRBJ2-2,TGTGCCAGCAGCCCGACTAGCGGGGCCAATCCCACCGGGGAGCTGTTTTTT,CASSPTSGANPTGELFF
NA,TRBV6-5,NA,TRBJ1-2,TGTGCCAGCAGGGAGATCAACTATGGCTACACCTTC,CASREINYGYTF
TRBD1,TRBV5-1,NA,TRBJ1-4,TGCGCCAGCAGCCGGGACAGCACTTCGGCAACTAATGAAAAACTGTTTTTT,CASSRDSTSATNEKLFF
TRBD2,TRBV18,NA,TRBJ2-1,TGTGCCAGCTCACAGGTAGCGGGGGGGCCGGTTGAGCAGTTCTTC,CASSQVAGGPVEQFF
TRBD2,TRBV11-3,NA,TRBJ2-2,TGTGCCAGCAGCACGGGGGGGGCCGGGGAGCTGTTTTTT,CASSTGGAGELFF
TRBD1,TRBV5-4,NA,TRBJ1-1,TGTGCCAGCAGCCCCGGACAGGGAAACACTGAAGCTTTCTTT,CASSPGQGNTEAFF
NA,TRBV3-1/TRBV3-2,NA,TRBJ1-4,TGTGCCAGCAGCCAAAGCGTCGCAGTTAATGAAAAACTGTTTTTT,CASSQSVAVNEKLFF
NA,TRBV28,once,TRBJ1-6,TGTGCCAGCTGCCGGGGAGGTCCACCCCTCCACTTT,CASCRGGPPLHF
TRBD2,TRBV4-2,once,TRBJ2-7,TGTGCCAGCAGCCAAGAACTAGCGGGGGCCTACGAGCAGTACTTC,CASSQELAGAYEQYF
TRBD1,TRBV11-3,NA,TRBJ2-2,TGTGCCAGTAGTCCCGGGACAGAAACCGGGGAGCTGTTTTTT,CASSPGTETGELFF
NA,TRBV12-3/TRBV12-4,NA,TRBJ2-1,TGTGCCAGCAGGGAAGGAGGGTACAATGAGCAGTTCTTC,CASREGGYNEQFF
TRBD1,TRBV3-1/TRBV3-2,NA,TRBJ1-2,TGTGCCAGCAGCCCGTGGACAGGGGGCGCGGACTATGGCTACACCTTC,CASSPWTGGADYGYTF
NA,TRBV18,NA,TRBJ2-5,TGTGCCAGCTCACCGAGGCGAGAGACCCAGTACTTC,CASSPRRETQYF
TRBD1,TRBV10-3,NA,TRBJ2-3,TGTGCCATCAGTGGGGGGACAGGGACGGATACGCAGTATTTT,CAISGGTGTDTQYF
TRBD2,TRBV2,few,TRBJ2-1,TGTGCCAGCAGTGAGTTAGCGGGGAGGAATGAGCAGTTCTTC,CASSELAGRNEQFF
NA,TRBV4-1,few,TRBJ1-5,TGCGCCAGCAGAGGGACTCCGGGTGCTCAGCCCCAGCATTTT,CASRGTPGAQPQHF
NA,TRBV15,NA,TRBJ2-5,TGTGCCACCAGCAGAGATCCAGGGAACCCTGTGGGGACCCAGTACTTC,CATSRDPGNPVGTQYF
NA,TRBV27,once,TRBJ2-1,TGTGCCAGCAGTTCCCCCCTAGGGGCCACCCCCTACAATGAGCAGTTCTTC,CASSSPLGATPYNEQFF
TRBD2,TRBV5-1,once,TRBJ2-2,TGCGCCAGCAGTCTGCGGGGGGTTAGCACCGGGGAGCTGTTTTTT,CASSLRGVSTGELFF
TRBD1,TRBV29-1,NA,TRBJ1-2,TGCAGCGGCGACCTAAAACAGGGGTATGGCTACACCTTC,CSGDLKQGYGYTF
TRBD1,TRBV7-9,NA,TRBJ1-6,TGTGCCAGCAGCTTAGAAGACAGGGCTAATTCACCCCTCCACTTT,CASSLEDRANSPLHF
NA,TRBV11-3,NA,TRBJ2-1,TGTGCCAGCAGCCTAGACGGGGCGGGGGCGAACCACAATGAGCAGTTCTTC,CASSLDGAGANHNEQFF
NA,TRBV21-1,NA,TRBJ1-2,TGTGCCAGCAACGACAGGGTTGTTGGCTACACCTTC,CASNDRVVGYTF
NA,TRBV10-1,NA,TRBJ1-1,TGCGCCAGCAGTGAGGGGCAGGGCACTGAAGCTTTCTTT,CASSEGQGTEAFF
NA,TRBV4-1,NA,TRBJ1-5,TGCGCCAGCAGCCAAGGTCACTACAATCAGCCCCAGCATTTT,CASSQGHYNQPQHF
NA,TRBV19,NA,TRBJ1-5,TGTGCCAGTAGAGGGGTGAGCAATCAGCCCCAGCATTTT,CASRGVSNQPQHF
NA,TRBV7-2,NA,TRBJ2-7,TGTGCCAGCAGTCAAAGGAGGGGAACCTACGAGCAGTACTTC,CASSQRRGTYEQYF
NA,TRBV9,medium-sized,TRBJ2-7,TGTGCCAGCAGCGTAGAGGGGAACTACGAGCAGTACTTC,CASSVEGNYEQYF
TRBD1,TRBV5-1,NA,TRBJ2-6,TGCGCCAGCAGATCCGGGACAGGGGGCGGTGGGGCCAACGTCCTGACTTTC,CASRSGTGGGGANVLTF
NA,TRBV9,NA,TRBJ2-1,TGTGCCAGCAGCGGACCGGGGAGAGAGCAGTTCTTC,CASSGPGREQFF
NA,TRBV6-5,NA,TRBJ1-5,TGTGCCAGCAGTTCGCTGGGCGTAAGCAATCAGCCCCAGCATTTT,CASSSLGVSNQPQHF